This TCR beta chain was sequenced in a study of identical twins. After template switching added a universal primer site, the resulting cDNA carried unique molecular identifiers. A single record per CDR3 protein comes from TCRdb applying MiXCR to the 5' RACE reads. The data show a few hundred thousand distinct CDR3 sequences, about 8.1% seen once. This clonotype has ten or more counts. The CDR3 sequence is 15 residues long. V shed 9 bases and J 12 bases; nucleotides not matched to a gene: 19. CDR1 KGHDR and CDR2 SFDVKD come from the germline V gene. This same sample was also part of a study on yellow fever vaccine responses in identical twins.

The receptor's source is a woman aged 18-29 years in good health. The genes are TRBV24-1 and TRBJ2-1; 7 bases match TRBD1. The sequenced sample consisted of memory (CD45RO+) T cells sorted from blood. The CDR3 coding sequence is TGTGCCACCGCTTTTGGCGACAGGGTGTTTGCTGGGCAGTTCTTC. It specifies CATAFGDRVFAGQFF.